The rows below give T cell receptor beta chains drawn from one sample of a study of blood T cell repertoires in COVID-19. Sequencing was performed with immunoSEQ multiplex PCR; in TCRdb, only in-frame clones are kept and a portion is missing. The repertoire holds tens of thousands of clones, with roughly 85% as singletons. Sample: peripheral blood. The receptors derive from a man aged 30 to 39 with acute or convalescent COVID-19. CDR3s include the opening cysteine and the closing phenylalanine or tryptophan. D genes are given only for firm matches. Clone size is shown for a subset of rows, as once, few, many or a class of expanded clone.

j_call d_call clone_size v_call cdr3_nt cdr3_aa
TRBJ1-3 NA few TRBV9 TGTGCCAGCAGCGTAGCAGGGGACGGAAACACCATATATTTT CASSVAGDGNTIYF
TRBJ2-5 TRBD1 NA TRBV18 TGTGCCAGCTCACCAGGAACAGGGGGCCGAGAGACCCAGTACTTC CASSPGTGGRETQYF
TRBJ2-7 NA NA TRBV29-1 TGCAGCGTTGGGACACAGTCCTACGAGCAGTACTTC CSVGTQSYEQYF
TRBJ1-6 NA NA TRBV2 TGTGCCAGCAGCAGGGAAAATAATTCACCCCTCCACTTT CASSRENNSPLHF
TRBJ1-5 NA NA TRBV19 TGTGCCAGTAGTATTCAACAGGCCTATCAGCCCCAGCATTTT CASSIQQAYQPQHF
TRBJ1-1 TRBD1 NA TRBV3-1/TRBV3-2 TGTGCCAGCAGCTCAGGGGGCAAGGAAGCTTTCTTT CASSSGGKEAFF
TRBJ2-2 TRBD1 NA TRBV6-1 TGTGCCAGCAGTGACCCAGGGGGCGGTGGCACCGGGGAGCTGTTTTTT CASSDPGGGGTGELFF
TRBJ1-2 TRBD1 NA TRBV20-1 TGCAGTGCTAGTTCAGGACAGGGGGCCGGTGGCTACACCTTC CSASSGQGAGGYTF
TRBJ1-2 TRBD1 NA TRBV4-1 TGCGCCAGCCTGGGACAGGGGGCCTATGGCTACACCTTC CASLGQGAYGYTF
TRBJ2-2 TRBD1 NA TRBV19 TGTGCCAGTAGGGACAGGGGGCTGAGCACCGGGGAGCTGTTTTTT CASRDRGLSTGELFF
TRBJ2-1 TRBD2 NA TRBV5-1 TGCGCCAGCAGCACTCCGGGACTAGCTTCGTCCGATGAGCAGTTCTTC CASSTPGLASSDEQFF
TRBJ1-2 NA once TRBV18 TGTGCCAGCTCACCGCTCGGGGGGCAGGCCTATGGCTACACCTTC CASSPLGGQAYGYTF
TRBJ1-2 TRBD1 NA TRBV2 TGTGCCAGCAGTACCGGGACAGCGGCCTATGGCTACACCTTC CASSTGTAAYGYTF
TRBJ1-1 TRBD1 NA TRBV13 TGTGCCAGCAGCGACAACAGGGGGCAAGCTTTCTTT CASSDNRGQAFF
TRBJ1-2 NA NA TRBV3-1/TRBV3-2 TGTGCCAGCAGCCATAGTCCCAGGTCTACCTTAGGCTACACCTTC CASSHSPRSTLGYTF
TRBJ1-1 NA NA TRBV5-4 TGTGCCAGCAGCTATGGCAAAGACACTGAAGCTTTCTTT CASSYGKDTEAFF
TRBJ1-1 NA NA TRBV28 TGTGCCACCACTTGGGGGGGCACGAACACTGAAGCTTTCTTT CATTWGGTNTEAFF
TRBJ2-3 TRBD2 NA TRBV5-4 TGTGCCAGCAGCTTGACTAGCGGGGTCACAGATACGCAGTATTTT CASSLTSGVTDTQYF
TRBJ2-1 NA NA TRBV18 TGTGCCAGCTCACCCCGACTCGGGTTTGGACTGGATGAGCAGTTCTTC CASSPRLGFGLDEQFF
TRBJ2-7 NA NA TRBV5-5 TGTGCCAGCAGCTTGATCAGGGTCTCGTACGAGCAGTACTTC CASSLIRVSYEQYF
TRBJ1-6 TRBD1 NA TRBV5-4 TGTGCCAGCAGCTACGGGACAGATTATTCACCCCTCCACTTT CASSYGTDYSPLHF
TRBJ1-1 NA NA TRBV6-5 TGTGCCAGCAGTTACCCGGGTTGGGGCGGCACTGAAGCTTTCTTT CASSYPGWGGTEAFF
TRBJ1-1 TRBD1 NA TRBV15 TGTGCCACCAGCAGAGAGGGACAGCCATACACTGAAGCTTTCTTT CATSREGQPYTEAFF
TRBJ2-5 TRBD2 NA TRBV19 TGTGCCAGTAGTATAGATGGGGAGGGGCGGGAGACCCAGTACTTC CASSIDGEGRETQYF
TRBJ1-2 NA NA TRBV24-1 TGTGCCACCAGTGATTCCAGGGGAAGATATGGCTACACCTTC CATSDSRGRYGYTF
TRBJ2-3 TRBD1 NA TRBV29-1 TGCAGCGTTGCTGGAGGACAGGGCCCCTATGATACGCAGTATTTT CSVAGGQGPYDTQYF